These T cell receptor beta chains were read from a single sample in a study of blood T cell repertoires in COVID-19. Libraries were prepared by immunoSEQ multiplex PCR; TCRdb keeps only in-frame clonotypes and omits some of them. The table lists 150,000 to 200,000 clones, around 76% of them singletons, with roughly 8.7% in the top ten. The sample was peripheral blood. These receptors all come from a woman in her forties or fifties with active or convalescent COVID-19. Each CDR3 is given with its conserved first and last residue. A D gene is named only where the DNA matches it firmly. Clone sizes are given selectively: once, few, many, or a class where the clone is expanded.

. | . | TRBJ2-7 | TRBV11-2 | TGTGCCAGCAGCTTAGATTCCAGGGCAGTCGAGCAGTACTTC | CASSLDSRAVEQYF
. | . | TRBJ1-6 | TRBV29-1 | TGCAGCGTTGAAGGTCCACAGGCCATGTTGGCCCTCCACTTT | CSVEGPQAMLALHF
. | . | TRBJ2-5 | TRBV27 | TGTGCCAGCAGTTTCCAGGGTGCAAGCGAGACCCAGTACTTC | CASSFQGASETQYF
TRBD2 | . | TRBJ2-5 | TRBV7-3 | TGTGCCAGCAGCTTAACGGGAGCGGGGGGCTACCAAGAGACCCAGTACTTC | CASSLTGAGGYQETQYF
TRBD1 | . | TRBJ1-3 | TRBV4-2 | TGTGCCAGCAGCCGTGCCAGGGGGGTCGGGGACACCATATATTTT | CASSRARGVGDTIYF
TRBD2 | . | TRBJ2-1 | TRBV27 | TGTGCCAGCAGTTTCGTCTTTCCCGGGACTAGCGGGCACGATGAGCAGTTCTTC | CASSFVFPGTSGHDEQFF
. | . | TRBJ2-7 | TRBV6-5 | TGTGCCAGCACGGGGAATTCCTACGAGCAGTACTTC | CASTGNSYEQYF
. | few | TRBJ1-3 | TRBV4-3 | TGCGCCAGCAGCCAAGATGAGGTTTCTCGCTCTGGAAACACCATATATTTT | CASSQDEVSRSGNTIYF
. | . | TRBJ1-2 | TRBV14 | TGTGCCAGCAGCCAAATCGGCTATGGCTACACCTTC | CASSQIGYGYTF
TRBD1 | many | TRBJ1-1 | TRBV28 | TGTGCCAGCAGCCGCGACAGGGTAACTGAAGCTTTCTTT | CASSRDRVTEAFF
TRBD2 | . | TRBJ2-3 | TRBV5-1 | TGCGCCAGCAGACAGCGGGGGAACACAGATACGCAGTATTTT | CASRQRGNTDTQYF